One sample yielded the 7 T cell receptor beta chains listed below, sequenced in a study of Graves' ophthalmopathy and Graves' hyperthyroidism. RNA transcripts served as template for amplifying TCR beta CDR3 sequences. Investigators did first-round RT-PCR with HTBI primers, then second-round multiplex PCR. MiXCR, run by TCRdb on the multiplex PCR reads, gives a single entry per CDR3 protein. The data hold 200,000 to 250,000 distinct CDR3 sequences, with about 22% observed a single time. The specimen was peripheral blood. These receptors all come from a woman aged 45-65 years with Graves' ophthalmopathy.

In its sample, this clonotype was seen many times. The chain joins TRBV20-1 to TRBJ2-5, with D perhaps TRBD1 (6 bases). The V and J ends lost 6 bases and 5 bases respectively, with 10 bases between them. Germline V gene data show CDR1 as DFQATT and CDR2 as SNEGSKA (reference sequence). This CDR3 is 11 amino acids long. CDR3 in amino acids: CSAQGIETQYF. The CDR3 nucleotides read TGCAGTGCGCAGGGGATCGAGACCCAGTACTTC.

This rearrangement joins TRBV20-1 to TRBJ2-1; D is tentatively TRBD1 or TRBD2 (8 bases each). The CDR3 sequence is 16 residues long. Trimming stripped 6 bases from V and 2 bases from J, with 20 bases between. Germline CDR1 is DFQATT and CDR2 is SNEGSKA (reference sequence). CDR3 sequence reads: CSATQGAGGTYNEQFF. Written as DNA, the CDR3 is TGCAGTGCAACCCAGGGGGCGGGAGGTACCTACAATGAGCAGTTCTTC.

The chain uses TRBV5-1 and TRBJ1-1; D gene uncertain. This CDR3 has 13 residues. Germline assignment: CDR1 SGHRS and CDR2 YFSETQ. V was trimmed by 5 bases and J by 4 bases, leaving 12 bases between them. The CDR3 is CASRNWGSTEAFF. The CDR3 region has the DNA TGCGCCAGCAGAAACTGGGGTAGCACTGAAGCTTTCTTT.

This clonotype was counted many times. The chain links TRBV11-2 to TRBJ2-2; perhaps TRBD2 as D (8 bases). CDR3 length equals 16 residues. Germline CDR1 reads SGHAT; CDR2 reads FQNNGV. Between the trimmed V and J ends, which lost 5 bases and 9 bases, there was a span of 22 bases. The CDR3 DNA sequence: TGTGCCAGCAGCCCGGGGGGGTCCGGGAGGGGGCGGGAGCTGTTTTTT. It specifies CASSPGGSGRGRELFF.

The chain links TRBV7-8 to TRBJ2-1, with D perhaps TRBD1 (6 bases). Germline V gene lookup returns CDR1 SGHVS and CDR2 FQNEAQ. V shed 5 bases and J shed 7 bases, with 15 bases lying between them. The CDR3 sequence is 14 residues long. The chain's CDR3 is CASSPGPRGNEQFF. The CDR3 bases are TGTGCCAGCAGCCCCGGGCCCAGGGGTAATGAGCAGTTCTTC.

This clonotype was found many times. The genes are TRBV12-3 or TRBV12-4 and TRBJ2-5; D remains ambiguous. The V end was cut by 2 bases, the J end by 4 bases, with 14 bases between. The CDR3 covers 15 residues. The CDR3 coding sequence is TGTGCCAGCAGTTTAAGGTCTCGGCAAGGAGAGACCCAGTACTTC. This encodes CASSLRSRQGETQYF.

This clonotype was recorded at least ten times. The J gene is TRBJ2-3, the V gene TRBV5-1, with 14 nucleotides matching TRBD2. The CDR3 consists of 16 residues. The junction had 5 bases not matched to a gene; V was cut back by 4 bases and J by 4 bases. CDR1 and CDR2 (germline): SGHRS, YFSETQ. This CDR3 is CASSLGTSGSSDTQYF. Here the CDR3 DNA reads TGCGCCAGCAGCCTAGGGACTAGCGGGAGCTCAGATACGCAGTATTTT.